The 21 T cell receptor beta chains below all came from one sample that was sequenced in a study of T cell responses to AZD1222 COVID-19 vaccine. Clones were sequenced by immunoSEQ multiplex PCR, and TCRdb holds only the in-frame ones, with some missing. The repertoire holds more than 95,000 clones, with roughly nine tenths as singletons. The sequenced sample was peripheral blood, obtained on day 0 of AZD1222 vaccination. The receptor set was obtained from an adult in good health.

The chain employs TRBV11-2 and TRBJ2-2; D ambiguous. Germline V gene sequence: CDR1 SGHAT, CDR2 FQNNGV. CDR3 length equals 16 residues. The V end lost 2 bases, the J end lost 5 bases, and 15 bases lay between the germline ends. The CDR3 nucleotides read TGTGCCAGCAGCTTATTTGGGCATATTAATACCGGGGAGCTGTTTTTT. As protein: CASSLFGHINTGELFF.

The chain recombines TRBV9 with TRBJ1-6; no clear D gene. Germline loops: CDR1 SGDLS, CDR2 YYNGEE. V was cut by 4 bases and J by 7 bases, with 9 bases left in between. There are 13 residues in the CDR3. CDR3 DNA sequence: TGTGCCAGCAGCTACGGCACCAATTCACCCCTCCACTTT. Its protein product is CASSYGTNSPLHF.

The rearrangement uses TRBV20-1 and TRBJ2-3, with D perhaps matching TRBD2 (5 bases). Trimming pared 3 bases from V and 0 bases from J, leaving 13 bases between. CDR1 and CDR2 (germline): DFQATT, SNEGSKA (reference sequence). The CDR3 extends over 15 amino acids. This chain's CDR3 is CSASQVAISTDTQYF. CDR3 DNA sequence: TGCAGTGCTAGTCAGGTAGCGATTAGCACAGATACGCAGTATTTT.

The genes are TRBV6-5 and TRBJ2-7; weak D call: TRBD1 (6 bases). V was clipped by 2 bases and J by 9 bases, with 14 bases between them. The germline gives CDR1 MNHEY, CDR2 SVGAGI. The CDR3 is made up of 13 amino acids. CDR3 in amino acids: CASSYTQGNGQYF. The CDR3 DNA reads TGTGCCAGCAGTTACACACAGGGTAATGGGCAGTACTTC.

V is TRBV7-2 and J is TRBJ2-3, with D maybe TRBD2 (5 bases). Germline V lookup: CDR1 SGHTA, CDR2 FQGNSA. The length of the CDR3 is 14 residues. V was trimmed by 5 bases and J by 5 bases, leaving 14 bases between them. The CDR3 DNA reads TGTGCCAGCAGCCTGTCCAATAGCGTAGATACGCAGTATTTT. It specifies CASSLSNSVDTQYF.

The table lists this clone with a count of one. CDR3 region: CASSRAGRGGYTF. In DNA form, the CDR3 reads TGCGCCAGCAGCCGAGCAGGTCGTGGGGGCTACACCTTC. The chain carries TRBV4-1 and TRBJ1-2; D is unresolved. The V end was cut by 4 bases, the J end by 8 bases, with 14 bases between. The CDR3 is 13 residues long. Germline CDR1 is MGHRA and CDR2 is YSYEKL.

The chain uses TRBV7-9 and TRBJ1-1; D call uncertain. The CDR3 totals 16 residues. Trimming stripped 4 bases from V and 11 bases from J, with 26 bases between. Germline-derived CDR1 and CDR2 are SEHNR and FQNEAQ (reference sequence). This chain's CDR3 is CASSSSLDPVSVRAFF. In DNA form, the CDR3 reads TGTGCCAGCAGCTCCTCGTTGGACCCCGTTTCCGTGAGGGCTTTCTTT. Using reference TRBV7-9 and TRBJ1-1 for the parts outside the CDR3, the full variable domain is DTGVSQNPRHKITKRGQNVTFRCDPISEHNRLYWYRQTLGQGPEFLTYFQNEAQLEKSRLLSDRFSAERPKGSFSTLEIQRTEQGDSAMYLCASSSSLDPVSVRAFFGQGTRLTVV.

V gene TRBV24-1 combines with J gene TRBJ2-3, with 9 nucleotides matching TRBD1. Germline V gene data show CDR1 as KGHDR and CDR2 as SFDVKD. This CDR3 is 15 amino acids long. V lost 3 bases, J lost 6 bases, and 6 bases stayed unmatched. For the CDR3, the DNA is TGTGCCACCAGTGATGCCGGGACAGGGCATGATACGCAGTATTTT. This translates into CATSDAGTGHDTQYF.

This clone was detected a few times. The chain carries TRBV4-3 and TRBJ2-7; D gene ambiguous. The CDR3 sequence is 13 residues long. Trimming took off 2 bases at V and 1 base at J, with 6 bases between the two ends. The germline V gene encodes CDR1 LGHNA and CDR2 YSLEER. The CDR3 here is CASSQKASYEQYF. CDR3 nucleotide sequence: TGCGCCAGCAGCCAAAAAGCTTCCTACGAGCAGTACTTC.

The rearrangement links TRBV18 to TRBJ1-2, with D unclear. The V gene's germline CDR1 is KGHSH and CDR2 LQKENI. The CDR3 loop spans 13 amino acids. The V and J ends lost 2 bases and 7 bases respectively, with 11 bases between them. CDR3: CASSPASGGGYTF. DNA of the CDR3: TGTGCCAGCTCACCAGCCTCCGGAGGTGGCTACACCTTC.

The chain has TRBV10-1 and TRBJ2-1; 8 bases line up with TRBD1. Germline CDR1 reads WNHNN; CDR2 reads SYGVQD (reference sequence). V gave up 3 bases and J gave up 8 bases; unmatched junction bases: 12. CDR3 length: 16 residues. CDR3 sequence (DNA): TGCGCCAGCAGTGACCCGTCCGGGACAGGTCAATATGAGCAGTTCTTC. It encodes CASSDPSGTGQYEQFF.

V gene TRBV20-1 combines with J gene TRBJ2-7; 7 nucleotides agree with TRBD2. The CDR3 totals 13 residues. Germline V gives CDR1 DFQATT, CDR2 SNEGSKA (reference sequence). Germline trimming cut 3 bases from V and 6 bases from J; bases unmatched to any gene: 8. The CDR3 DNA reads TGCAGTGCTAGTCCGGGGGAGGGCTCCGAGCAGTACTTC. As protein: CSASPGEGSEQYF.

This chain uses TRBV11-2 with TRBJ2-7; D not certain. This CDR3 is 14 amino acids long. CDR1 SGHAT and CDR2 FQNNGV come from the germline V gene. The ends were cut back, 3 bases at V and 0 bases at J, with 9 bases in the middle. This CDR3 is CASSFSSGSYEQYF. The CDR3 DNA sequence: TGTGCCAGCAGCTTCAGTAGTGGCTCCTACGAGCAGTACTTC.

This chain links TRBV11-2 with TRBJ1-3; unclear D gene. This CDR3 comprises 14 residues. V lost 1 base and J lost 0, with 4 bases in between. Germline values: CDR1 SGHAT, CDR2 FQNNGV. The CDR3 DNA reads as TGTGCCAGCAGCTTAGCCTACTCTGGAAACACCATATATTTT. It is translated as CASSLAYSGNTIYF.

The V and J genes are TRBV18 and TRBJ1-1; a possible D gene is TRBD1 (6 bases). There are 16 residues in the CDR3. Germline lookup yields CDR1 KGHSH and CDR2 LQKENI. Between the trimmed V and J ends, which lost 0 bases and 4 bases, there was a span of 15 bases. As DNA, the CDR3 is TGTGCCAGCTCACCACCGTCAGGGGCAGGTATCACTGAAGCTTTCTTT. Translated, it gives CASSPPSGAGITEAFF.

The chain links TRBV5-4 to TRBJ1-1; tentative D call: TRBD1 (5 bases). The CDR3 is 11 amino acids. Germline V lookup: CDR1 SGHNT, CDR2 YYREEE (reference sequence). Deletions cut 4 bases from V and 7 bases from J, with 8 bases between. CDR3 nucleotide sequence: TGTGCCAGCAGCGGGGGGGGTGAAGCTTTCTTT. Translated, it gives CASSGGGEAFF.

J is TRBJ1-1 and V is TRBV3-1 (or the pseudogene TRBV3-2); weak D call: TRBD1 (5 bases). This CDR3 region has 13 residues. With 3 bases removed from V and 1 base from J, the gap between germline ends came to 6 bases. Germline-derived CDR1 and CDR2 are LGHDT and YNNKEL (reference sequence). The CDR3 loop is CASSQGPNTEAFF. For the CDR3, the DNA is TGTGCCAGCAGCCAGGGACCGAACACTGAAGCTTTCTTT.

This clone was observed a few times. This chain links TRBV6-5 with TRBJ2-5; possibly TRBD1 for D (6 bases). The CDR3 is 14 residues long. Looked up from germline, CDR1 is MNHEY and CDR2 is SVGAGI. V was cut by 7 bases and J by 1 base, with 13 bases left in between. The CDR3: CASTTGPIQETQYF. CDR3 coding DNA: TGTGCCAGCACGACAGGACCAATCCAAGAGACCCAGTACTTC.

The chain employs TRBV15 and TRBJ1-2; D is undetermined. Looked up from germline, CDR1 is LNHNV and CDR2 is YYDKDF (reference sequence). Trimming removed 0 bases at V and 5 bases at J, with 16 bases between. The CDR3 has 16 amino acids. CDR3 protein: CATSRDRHPLGYGYTF. DNA for the CDR3: TGTGCCACCAGCAGAGATCGACACCCACTTGGGTATGGCTACACCTTC.

This chain uses TRBV5-5 with TRBJ1-2; D might be TRBD1 (5 bases). CDR3 length equals 13 residues. The germline V gene encodes CDR1 SGHKS and CDR2 YYEKEE (reference sequence). V gave up 2 bases and J gave up 4 bases, with 9 bases separating them. This CDR3 reads CASSFQGSYGYTF. The CDR3 nucleotides read TGTGCCAGCAGCTTCCAGGGATCCTATGGCTACACCTTC. The full variable domain, completed using reference TRBV5-5 and TRBJ1-2, is DAGVTQSPTHLIKTRGQQVTLRCSPISGHKSVSWYQQVLGQGPQFIFQYYEKEERGRGNFPDRFSARQFPNYSSELNVNALLLGDSALYLCASSFQGSYGYTFGSGTRLTVV.

The table lists this clone with many counts. Other DNA sequences in this specimen translate into the identical CDR3. This rearrangement joins TRBV28 to TRBJ1-3, with 7 bases that match TRBD1. Germline-derived CDR1 and CDR2 are MDHEN and SYDVKM. This CDR3 is 14 amino acids long. The V and J ends lost 4 bases and 4 bases, in that order; junction bases with no gene match: 4. Here the CDR3 DNA reads TGTGCCAGCAGTTCAGGGACAGTCGGAAACACCATATATTTT. Translated: CASSSGTVGNTIYF.